Presented here are 11 T cell receptor beta chains from one specimen sequenced in a study of regulatory and conventional T cells in RAG deficiency. Only in-frame clones appear in the TCRdb table, and some are missing; sequencing was by immunoSEQ multiplex PCR. This table holds 30,000 to 35,000 clones, 60% to 85% found once. Conventional CD4+ T cells were sorted from blood as CD25-low CD127-high cells. The sample was also linked to a second study, of regulatory T cells. Per that study: The primer mix had 52 TRBV and 13 TRBJ primers.

The sequencing input was CD4+ effector T cells sorted from blood. These receptors originate from a human donor in good health.

The chain uses TRBV6-6 and TRBJ1-5, with TRBD1 identical over 7 bases. The length of the CDR3 is 15 residues. J lost 4 bases, V lost 5 bases, and 8 bases had no gene match. Per germline, CDR1 MNHNY and CDR2 SVGAGI (reference sequence). The CDR3 nucleotides are TGTGCCAGCAGTAGGGGACAGTTTTGGAATCAGCCCCAGCATTTT. Its translation: CASSRGQFWNQPQHF.

V usage is TRBV9 and J usage is TRBJ2-5; 8 bases line up with TRBD1. The germline gives CDR1 SGDLS, CDR2 YYNGEE. This CDR3 spans 15 amino acids. V dropped 1 base and J dropped 5; count of bases not matched to a gene: 7. CDR3 in amino acids: CASSVLSGGWETQYF. CDR3 coding DNA: TGTGCCAGCAGCGTATTATCAGGGGGCTGGGAGACCCAGTACTTC.

This clone came up a few times. This CDR3 is CASSPAAGNSPLHF. In DNA, the CDR3 is TGTGCCAGCAGCCCGGCGGCGGGAAATTCACCCCTCCACTTT. This chain links TRBV11-2 with TRBJ1-6; D remains unclear. Germline V gene data show CDR1 as SGHAT and CDR2 as FQNNGV. Trimming left V 5 bases short and J 7 bases short, with 12 bases between. The CDR3 length is 14 residues.

V gene TRBV7-6 combines with J gene TRBJ2-7; 7 positions match TRBD2. This CDR3 is built from 15 residues. Germline V gene data show CDR1 as SGHVS and CDR2 as FNYEAQ. With V trimmed by 1 base and J by 4 bases, 7 bases remained unmatched. DNA of the CDR3: TGTGCCAGCAGCTTAGACGGGGGGAGATCATACGAGCAGTACTTC. This gives the protein CASSLDGGRSYEQYF. The full variable domain, rest sourced from reference TRBV7-6 and TRBJ2-7, is GAGVSQSPRYKVTKRGQDVALRCDPISGHVSLYWYRQALGQGPEFLTYFNYEAQQDKSGLPNDRFSAERPEGSISTLTIQRTEQRDSAMYRCASSLDGGRSYEQYFGPGTRLTVT.

V usage is TRBV6-5 and J usage is TRBJ1-1; no firm D call. The CDR3 totals 13 residues. Between the trimmed V and J ends, which lost 11 bases and 1 base, there was a span of 14 bases. Germline V lookup: CDR1 MNHEY, CDR2 SVGAGI. This CDR3 reads CACKWQTNTEAFF. The CDR3 nucleotides read TGTGCCTGCAAGTGGCAGACGAACACTGAAGCTTTCTTT.

The chain carries TRBV6-6 and TRBJ2-7; perhaps TRBD2 as D (6 bases). Germline-derived CDR1 and CDR2 are MNHNY and SVGAGI (reference sequence). CDR3 length: 13 amino acids. Trimming left V 3 bases short and J 7 bases short, with 13 bases between. The DNA for the CDR3 is TGTGCCAGCAGTTATAGGGCAGGGAGGGAGCAGTACTTC. Translated, it gives CASSYRAGREQYF.

The chain employs TRBV6-6 and TRBJ1-5; D remains unclear. The CDR3 loop spans 13 amino acids. The germline gives CDR1 MNHNY, CDR2 SVGAGI (reference sequence). V was trimmed by 0 bases and J by 7 bases, leaving 7 bases between them. The DNA of the CDR3 is TGTGCCAGCAGTTACTCACGCGGGCAGCCCCAGCATTTT. Translating gives CASSYSRGQPQHF.

The chain joins TRBV21-1 to TRBJ2-2. TRBV21-1 is a documented pseudogene. The CDR3 sequence is 17 residues long. CDR3 loop: CASSKGPGTLDTGELFF. CDR3 DNA: TGTGCCAGCAGCAAGGGTCCCGGGACCCTAGACACCGGGGAGCTGTTTTTT.

This clone has more than one count but fewer than ten. The V and J genes are TRBV10-3 and TRBJ2-6, with D maybe TRBD2 (5 bases). The CDR3 loop spans 17 amino acids. CDR1 and CDR2 (germline): ENHRY, SYGVKD. Trimming stripped 0 bases from V and 2 bases from J, with 11 bases between. In nucleotides, the CDR3 is TGTGCCATCAGTGAGTCCCGGGGAGCCGCTGGGGCCAACGTCCTGACTTTC. Translation: CAISESRGAAGANVLTF.

This clone has just a few counts. This rearrangement joins TRBV11-2 to TRBJ1-3; D gene uncertain. The CDR3 totals 13 residues. CDR1 is SGHAT and CDR2 is FQNNGV in the germline V gene. Trimming left V 8 bases short and J 0 bases short, with 8 bases between. The CDR3 DNA reads as TGTGCCAGCCGGTTGCTCTCTGGAAACACCATATATTTT. Its protein product is CASRLLSGNTIYF.

V and J are TRBV10-3 and TRBJ1-2; no clear D. V lost 9 bases and J 0 bases, leaving 17 bases between the germline ends. The CDR3 has 15 amino acids. Germline assignment: CDR1 ENHRY and CDR2 SYGVKD. CDR3 amino acids: CAISSVRQANYGYTF. In DNA, the CDR3 is TGTGCCATTAGTTCAGTGAGGCAAGCTAACTATGGCTACACCTTC.